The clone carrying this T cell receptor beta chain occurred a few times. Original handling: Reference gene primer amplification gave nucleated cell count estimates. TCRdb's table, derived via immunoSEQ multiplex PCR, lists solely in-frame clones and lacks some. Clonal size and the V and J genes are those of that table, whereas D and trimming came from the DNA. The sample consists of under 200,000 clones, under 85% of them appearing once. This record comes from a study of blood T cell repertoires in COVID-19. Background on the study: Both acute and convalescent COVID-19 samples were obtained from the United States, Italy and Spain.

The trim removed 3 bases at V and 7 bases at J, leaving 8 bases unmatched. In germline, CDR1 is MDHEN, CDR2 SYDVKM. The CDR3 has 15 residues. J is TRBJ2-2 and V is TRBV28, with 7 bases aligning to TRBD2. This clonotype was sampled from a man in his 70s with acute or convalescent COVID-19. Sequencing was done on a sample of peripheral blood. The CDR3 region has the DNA TGTGCCAGCAGTTTCGCGGGAGTCAATGACGGGGAGCTGTTTTTT. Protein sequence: CASSFAGVNDGELFF. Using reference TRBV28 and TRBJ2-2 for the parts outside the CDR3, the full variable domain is DVKVTQSSRYLVKRTGEKVFLECVQDMDHENMFWYRQDPGLGLRLIYFSYDVKMKEKGDIPEGYSVSREKKERFSLILESASTNQTSMYLCASSFAGVNDGELFFGEGSRLTVL.